These 17 T cell receptor beta chains were all obtained from the same sample, sequenced in a study of cytomegalovirus exposure and HLA in healthy donors. Primers: 60 Vbeta forward and 13 Jbeta reverse. Sequencing used immunoSEQ multiplex PCR; TCRdb keeps in-frame clones, though not all of them. Here the sample spans 150,000 to 200,000 clones, around 80% being singletons. The sequenced sample consisted of PBMCs. The receptors were sampled from a man between 18 and 29 years old in good health and CMV-seronegative.

The chain joins TRBV5-6 to TRBJ1-6; maybe TRBD1 (6 bases). This CDR3 comprises 17 residues. Trimming stripped 0 bases from V and 0 bases from J, with 10 bases between. Germline CDR1 is SGHDT and CDR2 is YYEEEE. In nucleotides, the CDR3 is TGTGCCAGCAGCTTGGTGGGGGCAAGCTCCTATAATTCACCCCTCCACTTT. This gives the protein CASSLVGASSYNSPLHF.

V gene TRBV7-2 combines with J gene TRBJ1-3; the match to TRBD1 covers 7 bases. This CDR3 comprises 15 residues. Germline V CDR1 and CDR2: SGHTA, FQGNSA. V shed 5 bases and J 4 bases; nucleotides not matched to a gene: 8. The CDR3 coding sequence is TGTGCCAGCAGCCCTCAACAGGGGTCAGGAAACACCATATATTTT. Its translation: CASSPQQGSGNTIYF.

The chain uses TRBV10-3 and TRBJ2-3; D perhaps matches TRBD1 (6 bases). CDR1 ENHRY and CDR2 SYGVKD come from the germline V gene. This CDR3 is 15 amino acids long. The ends were cut back, 2 bases at V and 6 bases at J, with 15 bases in the middle. The CDR3 coding sequence is TGTGCCATCAGTGAGGGTAGACAGGCTCGGGATACGCAGTATTTT. Its translation is CAISEGRQARDTQYF.

J is TRBJ2-1 and V is TRBV10-3; D possibly corresponds to TRBD1 (5 bases). Germline assignment: CDR1 ENHRY and CDR2 SYGVKD. The CDR3 is made up of 13 amino acids. V lost 7 bases, J lost 5 bases, and 12 bases lay in between. In DNA form, the CDR3 reads TGTGCCATCACCTTAGACAGAAACAATGAGCAGTTCTTC. Translation gives CAITLDRNNEQFF.

This clone was recorded a few times. The V gene is TRBV18, the J gene TRBJ2-1; 7 nucleotides agree with TRBD2. The CDR3 contains 13 residues. Germline values: CDR1 KGHSH, CDR2 LQKENI. V shed 6 bases and J 7 bases; nucleotides not matched to a gene: 6. The CDR3 here is CASSPGRVNEQFF. The DNA of the CDR3 is TGTGCCAGCTCCCCAGGGAGGGTGAATGAGCAGTTCTTC.

The chain links TRBV7-6 to TRBJ2-1, with D tentatively TRBD2 (5 bases). Trimming took 6 bases from V and 8 from J, leaving 17 bases between them. The CDR3 is 14 residues long. Germline-derived CDR1 and CDR2 are SGHVS and FNYEAQ. The CDR3 reads CASRRAILDDEQFF. In DNA, the CDR3 is TGTGCCAGCAGGAGGGCAATATTGGATGATGAGCAGTTCTTC. Filled out from reference TRBV7-6 and TRBJ2-1, the complete variable domain reads GAGVSQSPRYKVTKRGQDVALRCDPISGHVSLYWYRQALGQGPEFLTYFNYEAQQDKSGLPNDRFSAERPEGSISTLTIQRTEQRDSAMYRCASRRAILDDEQFFGPGTRLTVL.

This clone was counted a single time. In DNA form, the CDR3 reads TGTGCCAGCAGCGCGCGACAGGGGCATAGTCAGCCCCAGCATTTT. Translation: CASSARQGHSQPQHF. V usage is TRBV7-8 and J usage is TRBJ1-5; 8 nucleotides agree with TRBD1. CDR3 length equals 15 residues. J lost 6 bases, V lost 5 bases, and 9 bases had no gene match. Germline V lookup: CDR1 SGHVS, CDR2 FQNEAQ.

The chain carries TRBV19 and TRBJ1-3; D may be TRBD1 (5 bases). Germline CDR1 and CDR2: LNHDA and SQIVND (reference sequence). The CDR3 covers 16 residues. Trimming took 4 bases from V and 0 from J, leaving 13 bases between them. The CDR3 spells CASSSPSTDSGNTIYF. As DNA, the CDR3 is TGTGCCAGTAGTAGCCCATCGACAGACTCTGGAAACACCATATATTTT.

The J gene is TRBJ2-5, the V gene TRBV6-6, with 7 bases that match TRBD2. The V segment lost 6 bases and the J segment 4 bases; nucleotides outside the gene matches: 2. CDR3 size: 12 residues. Germline V lookup: CDR1 MNHNY, CDR2 SVGAGI (reference sequence). CDR3 amino acids: CASRGGGETQYF. The CDR3 coding sequence is TGTGCCAGCAGAGGCGGGGGAGAGACCCAGTACTTC.

The J gene is TRBJ2-3, the V gene TRBV29-1; 11 bases are a match to TRBD2. The V gene's germline CDR1 is SQVTM and CDR2 ANQGSEA. Trimming took 6 bases from V and 0 from J; bases not matched to a gene: 11. This CDR3 comprises 17 residues. CDR3 protein: CSVNGGLAVTSTDTQYF. CDR3 nucleotide sequence: TGCAGCGTCAATGGGGGACTAGCGGTTACTAGCACAGATACGCAGTATTTT.

The V and J genes are TRBV5-6 and TRBJ2-1; perhaps TRBD2 as D (6 bases). The CDR3 runs to 12 residues. CDR1 SGHDT and CDR2 YYEEEE come from the germline V gene. The ends were cut back, 6 bases at V and 7 bases at J, with 11 bases in the middle. The CDR3 nucleotides read TGTGCCAGCAAGGCAGGGAGGAATGAGCAGTTCTTC. It specifies CASKAGRNEQFF.

The chain uses TRBV29-1 and TRBJ2-3, with a weak D call TRBD1 (6 bases). Trimming took 5 bases from V and 4 from J, leaving 22 bases between them. The CDR3 runs 16 residues. CDR1 and CDR2 from the germline V gene are SQVTM and ANQGSEA. CDR3 sequence: CSVRGTEGEFADTQYF. In nucleotides, the CDR3 is TGCAGCGTTCGTGGAACCGAGGGGGAGTTTGCAGATACGCAGTATTTT.

This sequence joins TRBV5-1 and TRBJ2-1, with a tentative D call TRBD1 (5 bases). The CDR3 runs to 13 residues. Germline V gives CDR1 SGHRS, CDR2 YFSETQ. V was cut by 4 bases and J by 8 bases, with 13 bases left in between. DNA for the CDR3: TGCGCCAGCAGCCAGGGCCTTAAGGATGAGCAGTTCTTC. Residues: CASSQGLKDEQFF.

The V call is TRBV6-1, the J call TRBJ2-1; D is ambiguous. The V gene lost 2 bases and the J gene lost 5 bases, with 7 bases spanning the gap. Per the germline V gene, CDR1 is MNHNS and CDR2 is SASEGT. The CDR3 totals 13 residues. CDR3: CASSEKEHNEQFF. The CDR3 DNA reads TGTGCCAGCAGTGAAAAGGAGCACAATGAGCAGTTCTTC.

This clone was seen a few times. This rearrangement joins TRBV7-8 to TRBJ1-1; TRBD1 matches at 7 bases. V trimming: 6 bases; J trimming: 4 bases; junction bases outside the gene matches: 5. Germline V gene sequence: CDR1 SGHVS, CDR2 FQNEAQ. The CDR3 is 13 residues long. Here the CDR3 DNA reads TGTGCCAGCAGTCTCCAGGGGGGCACTGAAGCTTTCTTT. It specifies CASSLQGGTEAFF. Together with reference TRBV7-8 and TRBJ1-1, the CDR3 gives the full variable domain: GAGVSQSPRYKVAKRGQDVALRCDPISGHVSLFWYQQALGQGPEFLTYFQNEAQLDKSGLPSDRFFAERPEGSVSTLKIQRTQQEDSAVYLCASSLQGGTEAFFGQGTRLTVV.

The chain uses TRBV27 and TRBJ2-7, with TRBD1 matching over 8 bases. The germline V gene has CDR1 MNHEY and CDR2 SMNVEV (reference sequence). J lost 3 bases, V lost 6 bases, and 10 bases had no gene match. CDR3 length equals 15 residues. CDR3 sequence: CASRIKAGGGYEQYF. CDR3 nucleotides: TGTGCCAGCAGAATAAAAGCAGGGGGCGGCTACGAGCAGTACTTC.

The V and J genes are TRBV6-5 and TRBJ2-5; 9 bases align to TRBD1. The J call may be incorrect, as the DNA end agrees better with TRBJ2-7. The CDR3 has 16 residues. CDR1 and CDR2 from the germline V gene are MNHEY and SVGAGI. In DNA, the CDR3 is TGTGCCAGCAGTTACAGTTTTGCGGACAGGGGCTACGAGCAGTACTTC. Amino acid sequence: CASSYSFADRGYEQYF.